This TCR beta chain emerged from a study of long-term antiretroviral therapy in people with HIV (dated by TCRdb to the early 2020s). About the investigation overall: Collection of the earliest samples took place about a decade ahead of the 2015 WHO recommendation for immediate ART, at a time when ART was typically delayed until CD4 counts fell. A retrospective serial study tested whether changes in peripheral blood TRB repertoire composition and diversity were associated with ART initiation and durable HIV suppression. The cohort contributed about 190 cryopreserved PBMC samples from 30 adults with confirmed HIV infection, collected serially over a mean of around 6 years (range 1-12). Of the approximately 32 participants with HIV, eleven were female. Test extractions of a monoclonal T-cell line alongside a few dozen polyclonal samples showed no cross-contamination during QIAcube processing. General study outcomes and caveats: The samples were dated from about 2004 to 2018, and the ART regimens that were used may be less effective than current ART regimens. Inferences about post-ART repertoire changes were limited because no data were available on ART adherence, viral resistance or therapy changes. At every time point, the repertoire was dominated by expanded TRB clones first identified before ART initiation, although this dominance fluctuated and, in many PLHIV, declined after ART. A significant increase in TRB diversity was found to be associated with ART initiation, although TRB diversity was observed to remain significantly below that of transplant donor controls even after long-term ART. HIV repertoires had narrower CDR3 length ranges than controls, and the network structure suggested an antigen-experienced repertoire that shifted only slightly toward naive after ART. Unsorted PBMC were profiled instead of sorted CD4+ and CD8+ T cells because pre-ART samples had limited cell numbers. Because PBMC availability was limited, only the TCR beta chain was sequenced, with no alpha chain pairing.

Participants were included only if at least one PBMC sample before ART initiation and at least two post-ART samples were available. Treatment was received in the United States of America by all participants with HIV. Before DNA extraction, cryopreserved samples of roughly 0.9-11 million PBMC were thawed and washed. At the time of the earliest PBMC sample for each participant with HIV, ages ranged from roughly 23 to 55 years. PBMC samples were contributed by each participant from 1-4 timepoints before ART initiation and 2-8 timepoints after ART initiation, with a median of 7 samples. For every participant, serial HIV viral load, CD4+ T-cell count, ART history and demographic data were obtained. Genomic DNA was extracted from unsorted PBMC with a Qiagen kit on a QIAcube, with processing performed in batches of 12 samples. Sequencing of the TRB variable region was done with the immunoSEQ hsTCRB v3.0 assay at survey level resolution. The target sequencing depth for TRB was roughly 35,000-50,000 T-cell genomes per sample. Pooled TRB libraries were sequenced on an Illumina MiSeq with a v3 150-cycle kit. The study's own analysis went as follows. Repertoire analysis ran in R within a reproducible Nextflow workflow covering QC, data transformation and analysis. LymphoSeq2, an R package for AIRR-Seq data exploration, was used to implement custom analyses. Several samples that yielded fewer than 5000 total TRB sequences were excluded, so that more than 150 HIV repertoires were analyzed. Among the approximately 200 retained HIV repertoires, some 60 were collected before ART initiation and 120 to 140 were collected after ART initiation. Repertoires were downsampled to 5000 TRB nucleotide sequences, with summary statistics averaged over 100 downsampling iterations. TRB sequences were retained for analysis only if CDR3 regions of at least seven amino acids were present. Diversity was assessed using a clonality score derived from Shannon entropy and using the Gini coefficient. In the repertoire networks, any two of the top 5000 CDR3 amino acid sequences were connected whenever the two sequences differed by an edit distance of one. For TRB CDR3 amino acid sequences, antigen specificity groups and MHC restriction were predicted with GLIPH2. To flag known CMV, EBV, HIV or tissue antigen associations, CDR3 amino acid sequences were matched against VDJdb and McPAS-TCR. Pre-ART, post-ART and control groups were compared with Wilcoxon signed-rank tests and Holm-Bonferroni correction. Drawn from immuneACCESS, this table holds only the in-frame rearrangements with V and J called that TCRdb kept. Clones are partly lost; checked studies trace under half to an unresolved V gene and leave the rest unexplained. The V and J calls and clone size come from that table; D and trimming were worked out from the DNA. The table for this sample lists about 39,000 clones; about 85% of them were counted only once. Under 7% of the sample comes from the top ten.

On this clone itself: No cognate antigen has been identified for it. The sample holds no much larger clone one base away, and base qualities are not on file.

Sequenced material: unsorted PBMCs, taken 3.1 years after starting antiretroviral therapy. The source of this sequence is a woman between 45 and 60 years old with HIV.

For the CDR3, the sequence is CAWSFRDRGTGGYTF. In nucleotide form, the sequence is TGTGCCTGGAGTTTCCGGGACAGGGGGACGGGCGGCTACACCTTC. Recombination joined TRBV30 with TRBJ1-2, with 11 bases aligning to TRBD1. Relative to germline, V is missing 2 bases and J is missing 8 bases, with 10 bases of the junction outside any gene match. CDR1 and CDR2 (GTSNPN, SVGIG) derive from the germline V gene (reference sequence). Including the terminal cysteine and phenylalanine, the CDR3 comprises 15 residues. The DNA shown is the 45-base CDR3, in frame from base 1.